The clone carrying this T cell receptor beta chain was observed a few times. What it recognizes is unknown. Regarding treatment: oral pan-JAK inhibitor, 5-10 mg twice daily. Collected material from alopecia areata patients comprised lesional scalp punch biopsies and peripheral blood. This specimen comes from a study of CD8+ T cells in alopecia areata. General study points: Scalp and blood retained many expanded lesional clones during tofacitinib.

TCR sequencing used cDNA made by reverse transcription of extracted RNA. Sequencing was performed with immunoSEQ multiplex PCR; in TCRdb, only in-frame clones are kept and a portion is missing. The sample consists of about 97,000 clones, roughly 56% of them appearing once. The CDR3 has 12 residues. Germline-derived CDR1 and CDR2 are SEHNR and FQNEAQ (reference sequence). V lost 8 bases to trimming and J lost 13 bases; unmatched junction nucleotides: 9. The chain uses TRBV7-9 and TRBJ2-1; the match to TRBD2 covers 9 bases. Here the sequenced sample was CD8+ T cells sorted from blood, taken between weeks 55 and 65, from a patient treated with tofacitinib. This TCR derives from a human donor with alopecia areata. The CDR3 DNA reads TGTGCCAGCGAAATAGCGGGGGATAAACAGTTCTTC. It yields the protein CASEIAGDKQFF.